This entry lists 12 T cell receptor beta chains sequenced from one sample in a study of shared clonotypes between healthy human individuals. Sequenced by immunoSEQ multiplex PCR; TCRdb stores in-frame clones only, minus some. The sample holds 300,000 or so clones, around 72% seen once. Sequenced sample: memory CD4+ T cells sorted from blood. Subset: CD45RA-negative fraction. Receptors originate from a man aged 30-40 years in good health.

The J gene is TRBJ1-2, the V gene TRBV7-9; D remains unclear. CDR3 size: 12 residues. CDR1 is SEHNR and CDR2 is FQNEAQ in the germline V gene (reference sequence). Trimming took 2 bases from V and 5 from J, leaving 6 bases between them. Written as DNA, the CDR3 is TGTGCCAGCAGCTTACAGGATTATGGCTACACCTTC. Translation gives CASSLQDYGYTF.

Regarding this clone: Other DNA sequences within the sample encode an identical CDR3. The genes are TRBV2 and TRBJ2-7; D remains ambiguous. V lost 7 bases and J lost 0, with 7 bases in between. This CDR3 region has 12 residues. Germline V gene data show CDR1 as SNHLY and CDR2 as FYNNEI. This CDR3 is CASKPDSYEQYF. The CDR3 DNA sequence: TGTGCCAGCAAGCCGGACTCCTACGAGCAGTACTTC.

The chain joins TRBV18 to TRBJ2-5; 8 nucleotides match TRBD1. CDR1 and CDR2 from the germline V gene are KGHSH and LQKENI. This CDR3 spans 14 amino acids. The V and J ends lost 2 bases and 4 bases, in that order; junction bases with no gene match: 3. CDR3: CASSPSRGRETQYF. The CDR3 nucleotides are TGTGCCAGCTCACCAAGCAGGGGGCGAGAGACCCAGTACTTC.

This clone was counted between two and nine times. The chain has TRBV5-1 and TRBJ2-7; D is unresolved. The ends were cut back, 0 bases at V and 0 bases at J, with 10 bases in the middle. CDR1 is SGHRS and CDR2 is YFSETQ in the germline V gene. CDR3 length: 15 residues. In nucleotides, the CDR3 is TGCGCCAGCAGCTTGGAGCCGGTAAGCTCCTACGAGCAGTACTTC. It yields the protein CASSLEPVSSYEQYF.

CDR3: CAWSEALNQPQHF. The CDR3 DNA is TGTGCCTGGAGTGAGGCACTCAATCAGCCCCAGCATTTT. The chain couples TRBV30 to TRBJ1-5, with unresolved D. Between the trimmed V and J ends, which lost 1 base and 3 bases, there was a span of 7 bases. The CDR3 contains 13 residues. Germline-derived CDR1 and CDR2 are GTSNPN and SVGIG (reference sequence).

The count of this clone is one. The chain combines TRBV7-2 with TRBJ2-5, with D possibly TRBD1 on 6 matching bases. V was clipped by 5 bases and J by 4 bases, with 14 bases between them. CDR3 size: 14 residues. Per germline, CDR1 SGHTA and CDR2 FQGNSA. The CDR3 DNA reads as TGTGCCAGCAGCCAAAACAGGGTAGGAGAGACCCAGTACTTC. It codes for CASSQNRVGETQYF.

The chain recombines TRBV7-7 with TRBJ2-3; a weak D match, TRBD2 (5 bases). The germline V and J ends were trimmed by 3 bases and 1 base, with 8 bases remaining between them. The CDR3 contains 14 residues. Per the germline V gene, CDR1 is SSHAT and CDR2 is FNYEAQ (reference sequence). The CDR3 here is CASSLDSGTDTQYF. The DNA for the CDR3 is TGTGCCAGCAGCTTGGATAGCGGCACAGATACGCAGTATTTT.

V gene TRBV28 combines with J gene TRBJ1-1, with D perhaps TRBD1 (5 bases). The CDR3 loop spans 15 amino acids. The V end was cut by 5 bases, the J end by 2 bases, with 15 bases between. CDR1 and CDR2 (germline): MDHEN, SYDVKM. The CDR3 region has the DNA TGTGCCAGCAGTCTCCATGGGACTGGAAACACTGAAGCTTTCTTT. Amino acids: CASSLHGTGNTEAFF.

V is TRBV10-3 and J is TRBJ1-4; 9 nucleotides agree with TRBD1. The CDR3 is made up of 16 amino acids. CDR1 is ENHRY, CDR2 SYGVKD, per germline. V was clipped by 3 bases and J by 8 bases; unmatched bases: 10. The CDR3 region is CAISDFLGQGREKLFF. Here the CDR3 DNA reads TGTGCCATCAGTGATTTTTTGGGACAGGGCCGGGAAAAACTGTTTTTT.

The gene calls are TRBV5-6 and TRBJ2-7; D not resolved. CDR1 is SGHDT and CDR2 is YYEEEE in the germline V gene. CDR3 size: 12 residues. Trimming took 1 base from V and 2 from J, leaving 4 bases between them. The CDR3 is CASSLLAYEQYF. The CDR3, as DNA: TGTGCCAGCAGCTTGCTTGCCTACGAGCAGTACTTC.

The chain joins TRBV2 to TRBJ1-5; D unclear. There are 15 residues in the CDR3. CDR1 and CDR2 (germline): SNHLY, FYNNEI. V was cut by 4 bases and J by 0 bases, with 10 bases left in between. Here the CDR3 DNA reads TGTGCCAGCAGTGGCCGTCCTAATAGCAATCAGCCCCAGCATTTT. Its translation: CASSGRPNSNQPQHF.

The V gene is TRBV5-1, the J gene TRBJ1-1; D unclear. V dropped 8 bases and J dropped 0 bases, with 8 bases sitting between them. Germline V gene sequence: CDR1 SGHRS, CDR2 YFSETQ. The CDR3 extends over 12 amino acids. The CDR3 DNA follows: TGCGCCAGTAAACTGATGAACACTGAAGCTTTCTTT. It yields the protein CASKLMNTEAFF.